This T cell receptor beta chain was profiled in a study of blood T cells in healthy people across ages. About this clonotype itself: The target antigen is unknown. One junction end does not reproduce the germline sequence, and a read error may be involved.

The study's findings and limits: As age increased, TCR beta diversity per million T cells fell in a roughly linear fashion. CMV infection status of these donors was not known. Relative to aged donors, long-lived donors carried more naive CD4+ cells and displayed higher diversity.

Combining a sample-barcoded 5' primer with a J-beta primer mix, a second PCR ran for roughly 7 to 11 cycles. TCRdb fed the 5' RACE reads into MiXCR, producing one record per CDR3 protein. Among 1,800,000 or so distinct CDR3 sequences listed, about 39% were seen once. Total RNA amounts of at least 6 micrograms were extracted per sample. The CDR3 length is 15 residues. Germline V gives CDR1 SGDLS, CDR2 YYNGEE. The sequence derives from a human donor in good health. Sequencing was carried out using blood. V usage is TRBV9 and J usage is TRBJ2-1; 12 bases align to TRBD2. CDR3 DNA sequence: TGTGTCAGCAGCGTAGTGACTAGCGGGGGCAATGAGCAGTTCTTC. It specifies CVSSVVTSGGNEQFF. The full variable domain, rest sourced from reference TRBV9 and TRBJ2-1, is DSGVTQTPKHLITATGQRVTLRCSPRSGDLSVYWYQQSLDQGLQFLIQYYNGEERAKGNILERFSAQQFPDLHSELNLSSLELGDSALYFCVSSVVTSGGNEQFFGPGTRLTVL.